This TCR beta chain was captured in a study of blood T cell repertoires in COVID-19. Study overall: Sources were T cells, B-cell-depleted T cells, or PBMCs; the material itself was cDNA or gDNA.

J was trimmed by 0 bases and V by 3 bases; bases with no gene match: 5. The germline V gene has CDR1 SEHNR and CDR2 FQNEAQ (reference sequence). CDR3 length: 15 residues. Per the original data handling: Reference gene primer amplification in the assay estimated nucleated cell counts. Here immunoSEQ multiplex PCR was the method, and the copy in TCRdb shows in-frame clones only, minus some. That table is the source of V, J and clone size, and D and trimming were worked out from the DNA. The data hold a few hundred thousand clones, with roughly 89% observed a single time. The clonotype comes from a woman aged 40 to 55 who had recovered from COVID-19. The chain uses TRBV7-9 and TRBJ2-7; 7 nucleotides line up with TRBD2. The material sequenced was peripheral blood. The CDR3 bases are TGTGCCAGCAGCTTGGGGGGGTTAGGCTCCTACGAGCAGTACTTC. It is translated as CASSLGGLGSYEQYF. The variable domain in full, with the rest retrieved from reference TRBV7-9 and TRBJ2-7, is DTGVSQNPRHKITKRGQNVTFRCDPISEHNRLYWYRQTLGQGPEFLTYFQNEAQLEKSRLLSDRFSAERPKGSFSTLEIQRTEQGDSAMYLCASSLGGLGSYEQYFGPGTRLTVT.